The 32 T cell receptor beta chains below come from one sample, sequenced in a study of regulatory T cells in long-lasting Graves disease. Time point meaning: persistent/refractory GD, antithyroid drugs over 5 years with positive TRAb. The TCR library was made from RNA extracted from PBMCs. According to the study, TCR beta libraries were built with iRepertoire HTBI primers and CDR3-region Arm-PCR. TCRdb re-called the multiplex PCR reads through MiXCR, storing one row per CDR3 protein. The sample includes hundreds of thousands of distinct CDR3 sequences, around 21% of them seen just once. Sample: peripheral blood mononuclear cells (PBMCs), taken when the disease was refractory, from a patient treated with antithyroid drugs. The receptors shown here come from a female donor with Graves disease.

The chain recombines TRBV4-3 with TRBJ1-4, with D possibly matching TRBD1 (5 bases). The CDR3 runs to 17 residues. Trimming pared 1 base from V and 7 bases from J, leaving 19 bases between. Per germline, CDR1 LGHNA and CDR2 YSLEER. CDR3 sequence reads: CASSQGGSSGLGEKLFF. CDR3 bases: TGCGCCAGCAGCCAAGGGGGCTCATCCGGGTTGGGTGAAAAACTGTTTTTT.

The V and J genes are TRBV5-1 and TRBJ2-7, with 8 bases identical to TRBD1. Germline values: CDR1 SGHRS, CDR2 YFSETQ. This CDR3 has 14 residues. V lost 4 bases to trimming and J lost 4 bases; unmatched junction nucleotides: 7. The CDR3 DNA reads as TGCGCCAGCAGCGTGCTGGACAGGGATTACGAGCAGTACTTC. Residues: CASSVLDRDYEQYF.

This clonotype showed up many times. V and J are TRBV7-9 and TRBJ2-5; D is perhaps TRBD1 (5 bases). V gave up 3 bases and J gave up 3 bases, with 11 bases separating them. CDR1 SEHNR and CDR2 FQNEAQ come from the germline V gene (reference sequence). This CDR3 spans 14 amino acids. Here the CDR3 reads CASSFVTAKETQYF. CDR3 nucleotides: TGTGCCAGCAGCTTCGTGACAGCTAAAGAGACCCAGTACTTC.

This clonotype was detected a few times. The V call is TRBV7-9, the J call TRBJ1-4; the match to TRBD1 covers 7 bases. The CDR3 spans 13 residues. V shed 5 bases and J 8 bases; nucleotides not matched to a gene: 5. The germline gives CDR1 SEHNR, CDR2 FQNEAQ (reference sequence). The CDR3: CASSRTTGEKLFF. CDR3 DNA: TGTGCCAGCAGCCGGACGACAGGGGAAAAACTGTTTTTT.

Note on this clonotype: This may be a read error, as it is one base from a much larger clone. It is likely a read error, because the conserved phenylalanine at the end of the CDR3 is missing. The chain links TRBV6-1 to TRBJ2-2; 10 nucleotides align to TRBD2. This CDR3 is built from 15 residues. From germline, CDR1 is MNHNS and CDR2 SASEGT. V shed 6 bases, J shed 1 base, and the junction held 2 bases outside the gene matches. CDR3 region: CASSGLAENTGELFL. CDR3 bases: TGTGCCAGCAGCGGACTAGCGGAGAACACCGGGGAGCTGTTTCTT.

The chain employs TRBV25-1 and TRBJ1-1; possibly TRBD1 for D (5 bases). Trimming removed 5 bases from V and 1 base from J, with 11 bases in between. Germline V gives CDR1 MGHDK, CDR2 SYGVNS. The CDR3 extends over 14 amino acids. In DNA form, the CDR3 reads TGTGCCAGCAGTTTTGACAGACCGAACACTGAAGCTTTCTTT. Its translation is CASSFDRPNTEAFF.

The chain combines TRBV5-1 with TRBJ2-7; no definite D call. The CDR3 sequence is 14 residues long. The V gene's germline CDR1 is SGHRS and CDR2 YFSETQ. V lost 4 bases, J lost 5 bases, and 16 bases lay in between. CDR3: CASSPPSPSDEQYF. The CDR3 coding sequence is TGCGCCAGCAGCCCCCCTAGTCCGAGCGACGAGCAGTACTTC.

This clonotype was counted ten times or more. This chain connects TRBV29-1 to TRBJ2-7; TRBD1 or TRBD2 may be the D gene (6 bases each). CDR3 length equals 15 residues. Germline V lookup: CDR1 SQVTM, CDR2 ANQGSEA. V shed 0 bases and J shed 2 bases, with 14 bases lying between them. CDR3 region: CSVEDGSGAAYEQYF. The DNA of the CDR3 is TGCAGCGTTGAAGACGGTTCGGGGGCCGCCTACGAGCAGTACTTC.

The chain joins TRBV9 to TRBJ2-7; tentatively, D is TRBD1 or TRBD2 (5 bases each). Per the germline V gene, CDR1 is SGDLS and CDR2 is YYNGEE. CDR3 size: 15 residues. V gave up 2 bases and J gave up 0 bases, with 12 bases separating them. CDR3: CASSVGPPSSYEQYF. Written as DNA, the CDR3 is TGTGCCAGCAGCGTGGGACCCCCGAGCTCCTACGAGCAGTACTTC.

V and J are TRBV6-2 or TRBV6-3 and TRBJ2-4, with D perhaps matching TRBD1 or TRBD2 (6 bases each). V lost 6 bases to trimming and J lost 2 bases, with 14 bases between them. The CDR3 extends over 15 amino acids. Looked up from germline, CDR1 is MNHEY and CDR2 is SVGEGT. The CDR3 reads CASSPEGETKNIQYF. CDR3 bases: TGTGCCAGCAGCCCGGAGGGGGAGACCAAAAACATTCAGTACTTC.

This clonotype was counted ten times or more. The CDR3 region has the DNA TGTGCCGGAAGGAGCCGGGGGCCCCTGACGGGGCAGGCCAGCAATCAGCCCCAGCATTTT. This encodes CAGRSRGPLTGQASNQPQHF. The chain joins TRBV28 to TRBJ1-5, with D possibly being TRBD1 (6 bases). The germline gives CDR1 MDHEN, CDR2 SYDVKM. The CDR3 totals 20 residues. V was cut by 11 bases and J by 1 base, with 33 bases left in between.

The chain is built from TRBV14 and TRBJ1-1; 7 bases are a match to TRBD1. Trimming removed 4 bases from V and 3 bases from J; junction bases left unmatched: 5. The CDR3 totals 14 residues. Germline V gene lookup returns CDR1 SGHDN and CDR2 FVKESK. CDR3 region: CASSLLGQDTEAFF. CDR3 nucleotide sequence: TGTGCCAGCAGCCTCCTCGGACAGGACACTGAAGCTTTCTTT.

This clonotype was recorded at least ten times. The chain is built from TRBV30 and TRBJ1-1; no firm D call. The length of the CDR3 is 12 residues. V was clipped by 0 bases and J by 6 bases, with 8 bases between them. Per the germline V gene, CDR1 is GTSNPN and CDR2 is SVGIG (reference sequence). The DNA of the CDR3 is TGTGCCTGGAGTGTAGTGAGTCCTGAAGCTTTCTTT. Protein product: CAWSVVSPEAFF.

This clonotype was seen repeatedly, ten times or more. The V call is TRBV18, the J call TRBJ2-5; 7 bases map to TRBD1. The V gene end was trimmed by 3 bases and the J gene end by 1 base; junction bases not matched to a gene: 8. From germline, CDR1 is KGHSH and CDR2 LQKENI. The CDR3 has 16 amino acids. The CDR3 nucleotides read TGTGCCAGCTCACCTGCGGACAGGTCGTTCCAAGAGACCCAGTACTTC. Protein product: CASSPADRSFQETQYF.

The chain employs TRBV20-1 and TRBJ2-7; no clear D. Trimming removed 0 bases from V and 2 bases from J, with 5 bases in between. There are 12 residues in the CDR3. The V gene's germline CDR1 is DFQATT and CDR2 SNEGSKA (reference sequence). The DNA of the CDR3 is TGCAGTGCTAGAGACCAAACCTACGAGCAGTACTTC. This sequence encodes CSARDQTYEQYF.

This clonotype came up a few times. The chain combines TRBV27 with TRBJ2-2; D remains ambiguous. Between the trimmed V and J ends, which lost 0 bases and 2 bases, there was a span of 4 bases. Germline V CDR1 and CDR2: MNHEY, SMNVEV (reference sequence). This CDR3 has 14 amino acids. The CDR3 here is CASSLSVNTGELFF. CDR3 in DNA: TGTGCCAGCAGTTTATCGGTAAACACCGGGGAGCTGTTTTTT.

This chain connects TRBV4-2 to TRBJ2-7, with 8 bases that match TRBD2. CDR1 is LGHNA and CDR2 is YNFKEQ in the germline V gene. The CDR3 sequence is 18 residues long. The V segment lost 0 bases and the J segment 4 bases; nucleotides outside the gene matches: 14. The CDR3 spells CASSQEEGVGSGSYEQYF. The CDR3 DNA sequence: TGTGCCAGCAGCCAAGAAGAGGGGGTTGGGAGCGGGAGTTACGAGCAGTACTTC.

This clonotype was found a few times. J is TRBJ2-1 and V is TRBV3-1; no definite D call. The CDR3 spans 14 residues. Germline CDR1 reads LGHDT; CDR2 reads YNNKEL (reference sequence). V lost 4 bases and J 0 bases, leaving 7 bases between the germline ends. In DNA form, the CDR3 reads TGTGCCAGCAGCCGCTATTCCTCCTACAATGAGCAGTTCTTC. Protein: CASSRYSSYNEQFF.

This clonotype occurred many times. V usage is TRBV27 and J usage is TRBJ1-1; TRBD1 matches 8 bases. Germline CDR1 MNHEY, CDR2 SMNVEV (reference sequence). Unmatched junction bases numbered 2, after V lost 0 bases and J lost 5 bases. This CDR3 has 14 amino acids. CDR3 amino acids: CASSLSDRVTEAFF. The CDR3 region has the DNA TGTGCCAGCAGTTTATCGGACAGGGTTACTGAAGCTTTCTTT.

This clonotype has more than one count but fewer than ten. V gene TRBV15 combines with J gene TRBJ1-1, with a tentative D call TRBD1 (6 bases). Germline loops: CDR1 LNHNV, CDR2 YYDKDF (reference sequence). Trimming stripped 2 bases from V and 1 base from J, with 14 bases between. This CDR3 contains 16 residues. This CDR3 reads CATSRNPTGTNTEAFF. DNA of the CDR3: TGTGCCACCAGCAGAAATCCGACAGGCACGAACACTGAAGCTTTCTTT.

A note on this clonotype: This sequence may be a read error, since a much larger clone differs from it by one base. No conserved phenylalanine or tryptophan is present at the end of the CDR3, so a read error is the likely explanation. The V call is TRBV20-1, the J call TRBJ2-7, with D possibly being TRBD2 (6 bases). The germline V gene has CDR1 DFQATT and CDR2 SNEGSKA (reference sequence). Trimming left V 3 bases short and J 1 base short, with 10 bases between. This CDR3 has 13 amino acids. CDR3 region: CSARGGRSYEQYL. DNA for the CDR3: TGCAGTGCTAGGGGGGGACGTTCCTACGAGCAGTACCTC.

The CDR3 reads CASRAGDVSRNEQFF. Written as DNA, the CDR3 is TGTGCCAGCAGGGCAGGGGATGTTTCCCGCAATGAGCAGTTCTTC. The rearrangement joins TRBV2 to TRBJ2-1; TRBD1 is a possible D gene (6 bases). This CDR3 is built from 15 residues. V dropped 6 bases and J dropped 6 bases, with 18 bases sitting between them. In germline, CDR1 is SNHLY, CDR2 FYNNEI. The complete variable domain, with remaining parts taken from reference TRBV2 and TRBJ2-1, reads EPEVTQTPSHQVTQMGQEVILRCVPISNHLYFYWYRQILGQKVEFLVSFYNNEISEKSEIFDDQFSVERPDGSNFTLKIRSTKLEDSAMYFCASRAGDVSRNEQFFGPGTRLTVL.

This clonotype has at least ten counts. V and J are TRBV5-6 and TRBJ1-5; the D is unclear. This CDR3 region has 13 residues. Trimming stripped 5 bases from V and 4 bases from J, with 10 bases between. Germline V CDR1 and CDR2: SGHDT, YYEEEE. The CDR3 DNA sequence: TGTGCCAGCAGTAAGGGAGAAAATCAGCCCCAGCATTTT. It specifies CASSKGENQPQHF.

The table lists this clonotype with a few counts. The rearrangement joins TRBV9 to TRBJ2-2; D is possibly TRBD2 (6 bases). V was trimmed by 4 bases and J by 7 bases, leaving 17 bases between them. CDR1 SGDLS and CDR2 YYNGEE come from the germline V gene. There are 15 residues in the CDR3. CDR3 protein: CASSSPLSGLGELFF. CDR3 coding DNA: TGTGCCAGCAGCTCACCCCTTTCGGGACTCGGGGAGCTGTTTTTT.

This clonotype was detected ten times or more. The chain recombines TRBV28 with TRBJ1-5, with 7 positions matching TRBD1. This CDR3 has 17 amino acids. V trimming: 1 base; J trimming: 0 bases; junction bases outside the gene matches: 6. Per germline, CDR1 MDHEN and CDR2 SYDVKM. CDR3 sequence: CASSLLGQEYSNQPQHF. The CDR3 bases are TGTGCCAGCAGTTTATTAGGACAGGAATATAGCAATCAGCCCCAGCATTTT.

This clonotype occurred many times. This chain links TRBV7-2 with TRBJ2-5, with D uncertain. CDR1 is SGHTA, CDR2 FQGNSA, per germline. V lost 4 bases, J lost 1 base, and 4 bases lay in between. The length of the CDR3 is 12 residues. CDR3 in amino acids: CASSWAQETQYF. The CDR3, as DNA: TGTGCCAGCAGCTGGGCCCAAGAGACCCAGTACTTC.

This clonotype occurred once. The genes are TRBV20-1 and TRBJ2-3, with D unclear. CDR1 is DFQATT, CDR2 SNEGSKA, per germline (reference sequence). V was shortened by 6 bases and J by 0 bases, with 16 bases between the two germline ends. The CDR3 is 15 amino acids. CDR3 in amino acids: CSARVTETSTDTQYF. Here the CDR3 DNA reads TGCAGTGCCCGAGTTACAGAGACTAGCACAGATACGCAGTATTTT.

The chain carries TRBV6-1 and TRBJ1-1, with D possibly matching TRBD1 (6 bases). Trimming removed 7 bases at V and 3 bases at J, with 12 bases between. In germline, CDR1 is MNHNS, CDR2 SASEGT. The CDR3 runs to 13 residues. The CDR3 sequence is CASKEEGDTEAFF. CDR3 DNA sequence: TGTGCCAGCAAGGAGGAGGGGGACACTGAAGCTTTCTTT.

The sample holds a few counts of this clonotype. The rearrangement links TRBV29-1 to TRBJ2-7, with 7 bases lining up with TRBD1. The CDR3 is made up of 13 amino acids. The germline gives CDR1 SQVTM, CDR2 ANQGSEA. V dropped 8 bases and J dropped 3; count of bases not matched to a gene: 10. CDR3 loop: CSFSGQWGYEQYF. CDR3 DNA sequence: TGCAGCTTCTCGGGACAGTGGGGCTACGAGCAGTACTTC.

This clonotype was seen ten or more times. The rearrangement uses TRBV28 and TRBJ2-7; TRBD1 might be the D (6 bases). Germline CDR1 MDHEN, CDR2 SYDVKM. V lost 2 bases and J 3 bases, leaving 17 bases between the germline ends. The CDR3 totals 16 residues. CDR3 region: CASSLTSQGKGYEQYF. The CDR3 DNA is TGTGCCAGCAGTTTAACTTCGCAGGGGAAAGGCTACGAGCAGTACTTC.

At least ten counts were recorded for this clonotype. J is TRBJ2-2 and V is TRBV28, with 12 bases aligning to TRBD1. The CDR3 has 19 residues. V lost 6 bases, J lost 6 bases, and 17 bases stayed unmatched. From germline, CDR1 is MDHEN and CDR2 SYDVKM. The DNA for the CDR3 is TGTGCCAGCAGAGGGGGGACAGGGGGCTTTGATCGTCTCGCCGGGGAGCTGTTTTTT. Its protein is CASRGGTGGFDRLAGELFF.

This clonotype was observed at least ten times. V usage is TRBV7-9 and J usage is TRBJ2-7, with 9 bases aligning to TRBD1. Germline V gene lookup returns CDR1 SEHNR and CDR2 FQNEAQ (reference sequence). This CDR3 is built from 17 residues. V shed 5 bases and J 3 bases; nucleotides not matched to a gene: 14. The CDR3 protein is CASSPPSPRDRDYEQYF. The CDR3 region has the DNA TGTGCCAGCAGCCCACCCTCCCCGAGGGACAGGGACTACGAGCAGTACTTC.